The next 23 T cell receptor beta chains were all read from a single sample in a study of cytomegalovirus exposure and HLA in healthy donors. It was with 60 Vbeta and 13 Jbeta primers that the PCR ran. TCRdb's copy holds only in-frame clones and misses some; the assay was immunoSEQ multiplex PCR. Here the sample spans about 160,000 clones, approximately 83% being singletons. The specimen was PBMCs. Source of these receptors: a boy aged 2-15 years in good health and CMV-seronegative.

This clone occurred once. The chain links TRBV5-1 to TRBJ2-3; D is possibly TRBD1 (5 bases). V lost 0 bases to trimming and J lost 6 bases, with 11 bases between them. The CDR3 totals 14 residues. Looked up from germline, CDR1 is SGHRS and CDR2 is YFSETQ. The CDR3 coding sequence is TGCGCCAGCAGCTTGGTGGACATCACGGATACGCAGTATTTT. The encoded protein is CASSLVDITDTQYF.

The genes are TRBV5-1 and TRBJ1-1; D possibly corresponds to TRBD1 (6 bases). The length of the CDR3 is 20 residues. The V gene's germline CDR1 is SGHRS and CDR2 YFSETQ. The ends were cut back, 1 base at V and 1 base at J, with 26 bases in the middle. DNA for the CDR3: TGCGCCAGCAGCTTGAGCCCAAACCACCACAAGGTAGGGGGGAACACTGAAGCTTTCTTT. Amino acid sequence: CASSLSPNHHKVGGNTEAFF. Variable domain in full (rest from reference TRBV5-1 and TRBJ1-1): KAGVTQTPRYLIKTRGQQVTLSCSPISGHRSVSWYQQTPGQGLQFLFEYFSETQRNKGNFPGRFSGRQFSNSRSEMNVSTLELGDSALYLCASSLSPNHHKVGGNTEAFFGQGTRLTVV.

V gene TRBV7-9 combines with J gene TRBJ1-2; D not certain. The germline V and J ends were trimmed by 0 bases and 7 bases, with 12 bases remaining between them. CDR1 SEHNR and CDR2 FQNEAQ come from the germline V gene (reference sequence). The CDR3 runs 14 residues. Here the CDR3 reads CASSLAGGESGYTF. The CDR3 DNA follows: TGTGCCAGCAGCTTAGCCGGCGGTGAGAGTGGCTACACCTTC.

V and J are TRBV30 and TRBJ2-1, with a tentative D call TRBD2 (6 bases). The CDR3 is made up of 14 amino acids. From germline, CDR1 is GTSNPN and CDR2 SVGIG (reference sequence). Trimming pared 0 bases from V and 6 bases from J, leaving 12 bases between. Here the CDR3 reads CAWSVAGTVNEQFF. The CDR3 region has the DNA TGTGCCTGGAGTGTGGCGGGAACCGTCAATGAGCAGTTCTTC.

The gene calls are TRBV2 and TRBJ2-7, with 8 bases identical to TRBD2. The CDR3 has 15 residues. Germline V gene data show CDR1 as SNHLY and CDR2 as FYNNEI. V lost 3 bases and J lost 4; bases outside the gene matches: 8. The CDR3 DNA sequence: TGTGCCAGCAGTGAGGGCGGGGGGTATGAATACGAGCAGTACGTC. This sequence encodes CASSEGGGYEYEQYV.

The rearrangement links TRBV7-7 to TRBJ2-5, with 7 bases matching TRBD1. The CDR3 contains 14 residues. CDR1 and CDR2 from the germline V gene are SSHAT and FNYEAQ (reference sequence). The trim removed 4 bases at V and 0 bases at J, leaving 2 bases unmatched. For the CDR3, the DNA is TGTGCCAGCAGCTCGGGACAGAACCAAGAGACCCAGTACTTC. Its translation: CASSSGQNQETQYF.

This rearrangement joins TRBV18 to TRBJ1-6; 9 bases align to TRBD1. J lost 5 bases, V lost 0 bases, and 2 bases had no gene match. Germline-derived CDR1 and CDR2 are KGHSH and LQKENI. The CDR3 is 16 amino acids. The CDR3 DNA follows: TGTGCCAGCTCACCACCGGGACAGGGAGATAATTCACCCCTCCACTTT. This codes for CASSPPGQGDNSPLHF.

CDR3 amino acids: CASSAALAAAETQYF. CDR3 DNA sequence: TGCGCCAGCAGCGCGGCACTAGCGGCTGCGGAGACCCAGTACTTC. The V call is TRBV5-1, the J call TRBJ2-5; 8 bases are shared with TRBD2. CDR3 length: 15 residues. CDR1 and CDR2 (germline): SGHRS, YFSETQ. V dropped 4 bases and J dropped 5; count of bases not matched to a gene: 10.

V is TRBV6-1 and J is TRBJ1-1; unclear D gene. This CDR3 spans 13 amino acids. Deletions cut 2 bases from V and 1 base from J, with 5 bases between. Germline V gene lookup returns CDR1 MNHNS and CDR2 SASEGT. CDR3 nucleotides: TGTGCCAGCAGTGAACAGGAGAACACTGAAGCTTTCTTT. As protein: CASSEQENTEAFF.

The J gene is TRBJ2-3, the V gene TRBV5-4; D may be TRBD1 (6 bases). The germline gives CDR1 SGHNT, CDR2 YYREEE (reference sequence). V dropped 4 bases and J dropped 2 bases, with 17 bases sitting between them. This CDR3 contains 16 residues. This CDR3 reads CASSRAGQRFTDTQYF. CDR3 DNA: TGTGCCAGCAGCCGAGCTGGACAGAGATTCACAGATACGCAGTATTTT.

The rearrangement joins TRBV4-1 to TRBJ1-4; possibly TRBD1 for D (6 bases). Between the trimmed V and J ends, which lost 4 bases and 5 bases, there was a span of 14 bases. The CDR3 contains 15 residues. The germline CDR1 and CDR2 sequences are MGHRA and YSYEKL. CDR3 nucleotide sequence: TGCGCCAGCAGCCGAGCCCTGGACAGCAATGAAAAACTGTTTTTT. Translated, it gives CASSRALDSNEKLFF.

The genes are TRBV30 and TRBJ1-3; TRBD1 might be the D (6 bases). There are 15 residues in the CDR3. The V end lost 1 base, the J end lost 4 bases, and 14 bases lay between the germline ends. Germline V CDR1 and CDR2: GTSNPN, SVGIG (reference sequence). CDR3 nucleotide sequence: TGTGCCTGGAGTGCGGCCCGACAGGCAGGAAACACCATATATTTT. Protein: CAWSAARQAGNTIYF.

The chain links TRBV18 to TRBJ1-5, with a weak D call TRBD1 (6 bases). CDR1 KGHSH and CDR2 LQKENI come from the germline V gene. V lost 2 bases, J lost 4 bases, and 12 bases lay in between. The CDR3 has 15 amino acids. CDR3 region: CASSPLDSGNQPQHF. The CDR3 region has the DNA TGTGCCAGCTCACCATTGGACAGCGGAAATCAGCCCCAGCATTTT. Full variable domain (remainder filled in from reference TRBV18 and TRBJ1-5): NAGVMQNPRHLVRRRGQEARLRCSPMKGHSHVYWYRQLPEEGLKFMVYLQKENIIDESGMPKERFSAEFPKEGPSILRIQQVVRGDSAAYFCASSPLDSGNQPQHFGDGTRLSIL.

The chain joins TRBV10-3 to TRBJ2-3, with 8 bases fitting TRBD1. Per the germline V gene, CDR1 is ENHRY and CDR2 is SYGVKD. This CDR3 region has 12 residues. The V segment lost 9 bases and the J segment 4 bases; nucleotides outside the gene matches: 3. The CDR3 loop reads CAIGQGADTQYF. CDR3 coding DNA: TGTGCCATTGGACAGGGCGCAGATACGCAGTATTTT.

This clone was found once. The chain combines TRBV27 with TRBJ2-5, with 9 bases fitting TRBD1. This CDR3 has 15 amino acids. J lost 4 bases, V lost 3 bases, and 6 bases had no gene match. CDR1 MNHEY and CDR2 SMNVEV come from the germline V gene (reference sequence). CDR3 DNA sequence: TGTGCCAGCAGTTTTGGAGGGACAGGGAGAGAGACCCAGTACTTC. It specifies CASSFGGTGRETQYF.

This chain links TRBV6-1 with TRBJ2-3; D ambiguous. Germline assignment: CDR1 MNHNS and CDR2 SASEGT. Trimming took 2 bases from V and 5 from J, leaving 2 bases between them. CDR3 size: 11 residues. The CDR3 loop is CASSEQDTQYF. CDR3 in DNA: TGTGCCAGCAGTGAACAAGATACGCAGTATTTT.

This clone was observed once. The chain joins TRBV6-6 to TRBJ1-6; D is undetermined. The CDR3 is 11 residues long. The germline CDR1 and CDR2 sequences are MNHNY and SVGAGI (reference sequence). Trimming left V 6 bases short and J 6 bases short, with 3 bases between. CDR3: CASRANSPLHF. The CDR3 coding sequence is TGTGCCAGCAGGGCTAATTCACCCCTCCACTTT.

V and J are TRBV18 and TRBJ2-1, with a tentative D call TRBD2 (6 bases). Germline V CDR1 and CDR2: KGHSH, LQKENI. CDR3 length: 18 residues. Deletions cut 3 bases from V and 2 bases from J, with 20 bases between. The CDR3 loop reads CASSPPGVAEVTYNEQFF. Here the CDR3 DNA reads TGTGCCAGCTCACCCCCTGGGGTAGCGGAGGTCACCTACAATGAGCAGTTCTTC. Full variable domain (outside the CDR3, taken from reference TRBV18 and TRBJ2-1): NAGVMQNPRHLVRRRGQEARLRCSPMKGHSHVYWYRQLPEEGLKFMVYLQKENIIDESGMPKERFSAEFPKEGPSILRIQQVVRGDSAAYFCASSPPGVAEVTYNEQFFGPGTRLTVL.

The sample holds a few counts of this clone. This chain links TRBV2 with TRBJ2-3, with TRBD2 matching over 7 bases. Unmatched junction bases numbered 5, after V lost 3 bases and J lost 2 bases. The CDR3 contains 15 residues. Germline V lookup: CDR1 SNHLY, CDR2 FYNNEI. CDR3 in amino acids: CASSEVGGDTDTQYF. Here the CDR3 DNA reads TGTGCCAGCAGTGAGGTGGGGGGGGACACAGATACGCAGTATTTT.

CDR3 in amino acids: CASSLRPNNYGYTF. DNA for the CDR3: TGTGCCAGCAGCTTACGCCCTAATAACTATGGCTACACCTTC. The chain is built from TRBV7-2 and TRBJ1-2; no reliable D call. CDR1 is SGHTA, CDR2 FQGNSA, per germline. Trimming stripped 2 bases from V and 1 base from J, with 8 bases between. The CDR3 contains 14 residues.

The rearrangement joins TRBV6-5 to TRBJ1-1; unclear D gene. This CDR3 has 13 amino acids. Between the trimmed V and J ends, which lost 2 bases and 2 bases, there was a span of 6 bases. In germline, CDR1 is MNHEY, CDR2 SVGAGI. The CDR3 bases are TGTGCCAGCAGTTACGATAGAAACACTGAAGCTTTCTTT. This codes for CASSYDRNTEAFF.

The chain employs TRBV19 and TRBJ2-1; 11 bases line up with TRBD1. The germline gives CDR1 LNHDA, CDR2 SQIVND (reference sequence). The J segment lost 8 bases and the V segment lost 3 bases, leaving 6 bases of the junction unmatched. The CDR3 length is 15 residues. This CDR3 reads CASSIFGQGADEQFF. CDR3 in DNA: TGTGCCAGTAGTATTTTTGGACAGGGGGCCGATGAGCAGTTCTTC.

The chain is built from TRBV4-2 and TRBJ2-7; TRBD1 matches at 8 bases. With V trimmed by 0 bases and J by 1 base, 5 bases remained unmatched. This CDR3 has 16 residues. Germline V lookup: CDR1 LGHNA, CDR2 YNFKEQ. CDR3 bases: TGTGCCAGCAGCCAAGAGTCCAGGGGGCTTTCCTACGAGCAGTACGTC. Its protein product is CASSQESRGLSYEQYV.